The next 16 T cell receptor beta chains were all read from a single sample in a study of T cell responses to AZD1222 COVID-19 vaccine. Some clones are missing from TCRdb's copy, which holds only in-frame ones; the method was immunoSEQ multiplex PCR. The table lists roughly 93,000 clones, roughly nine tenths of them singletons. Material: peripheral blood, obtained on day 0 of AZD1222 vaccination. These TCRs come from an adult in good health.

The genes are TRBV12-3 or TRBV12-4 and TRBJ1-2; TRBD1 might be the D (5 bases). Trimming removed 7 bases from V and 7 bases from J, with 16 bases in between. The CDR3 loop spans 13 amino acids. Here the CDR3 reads CASTLLGVGGYTF. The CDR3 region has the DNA TGTGCCAGCACCCTACTGGGGGTTGGTGGCTACACCTTC.

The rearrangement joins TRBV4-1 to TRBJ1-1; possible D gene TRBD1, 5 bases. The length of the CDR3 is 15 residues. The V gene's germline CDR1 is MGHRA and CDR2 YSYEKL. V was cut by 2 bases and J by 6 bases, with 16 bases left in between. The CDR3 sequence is CASSQRHTGRAEAFF. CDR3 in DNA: TGCGCCAGCAGCCAAAGACACACAGGAAGGGCTGAAGCTTTCTTT.

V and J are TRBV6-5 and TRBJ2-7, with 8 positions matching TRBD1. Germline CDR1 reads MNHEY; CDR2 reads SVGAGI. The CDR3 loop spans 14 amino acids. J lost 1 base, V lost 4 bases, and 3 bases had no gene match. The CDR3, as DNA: TGTGCCAGCAGTTCCGGACAGGGTTCCTACGAGCAGTACTTC. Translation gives CASSSGQGSYEQYF.

In DNA form, the CDR3 reads TGTGCCATCAGTGATGGATCCAATCGTTACAATGAGCAGTTCTTC. The encoded protein is CAISDGSNRYNEQFF. The rearrangement links TRBV10-3 to TRBJ2-1; no reliable D call. The germline V gene encodes CDR1 ENHRY and CDR2 SYGVKD. V lost 3 bases, J lost 4 bases, and 13 bases lay in between. The CDR3 is 15 amino acids.

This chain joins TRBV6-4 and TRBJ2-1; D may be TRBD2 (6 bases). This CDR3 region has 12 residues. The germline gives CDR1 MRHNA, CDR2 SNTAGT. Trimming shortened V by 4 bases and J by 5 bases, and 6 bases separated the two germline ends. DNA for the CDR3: TGTGCCAGCAGTGGACTAGACAATGAGCAGTTCTTC. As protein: CASSGLDNEQFF.

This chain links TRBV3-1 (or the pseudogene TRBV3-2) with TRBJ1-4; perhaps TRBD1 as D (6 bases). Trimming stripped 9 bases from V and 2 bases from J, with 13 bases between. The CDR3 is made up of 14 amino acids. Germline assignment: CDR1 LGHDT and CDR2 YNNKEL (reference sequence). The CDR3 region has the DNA TGTGCCAGTGGAGGGGGGCCGACTAATGAAAAACTGTTTTTT. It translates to CASGGGPTNEKLFF.

CDR3 bases: TGTGCCAGCAGCCACGCCGCCAACAGGGGCTTCACTGAAGCTTTCTTT. Translating gives CASSHAANRGFTEAFF. The V gene is TRBV4-2, the J gene TRBJ1-1, with TRBD1 identical over 7 bases. The ends lost 3 bases at V and 4 bases at J; junction bases unmatched: 11. The germline V gene encodes CDR1 LGHNA and CDR2 YNFKEQ. CDR3 length equals 16 residues.

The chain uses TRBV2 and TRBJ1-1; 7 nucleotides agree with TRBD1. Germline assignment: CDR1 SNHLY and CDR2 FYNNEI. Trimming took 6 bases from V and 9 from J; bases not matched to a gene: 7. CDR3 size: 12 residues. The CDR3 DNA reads TGTGCCAGCAGCGATGAACAGGGGAAAGCTTTCTTT. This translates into CASSDEQGKAFF.

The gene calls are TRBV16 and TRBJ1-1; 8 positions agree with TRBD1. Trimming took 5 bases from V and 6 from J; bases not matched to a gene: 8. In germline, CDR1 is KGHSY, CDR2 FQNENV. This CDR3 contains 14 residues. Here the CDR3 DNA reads TGTGCCAGCAGCGCTCGGACAGGGCAATCTGAAGCTTTCTTT. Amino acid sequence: CASSARTGQSEAFF.

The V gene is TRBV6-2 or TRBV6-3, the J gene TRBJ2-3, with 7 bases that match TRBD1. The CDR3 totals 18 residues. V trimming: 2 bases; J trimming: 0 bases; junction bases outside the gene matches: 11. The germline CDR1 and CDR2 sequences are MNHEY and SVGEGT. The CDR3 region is CASSYPWTGSRSTDTQYF. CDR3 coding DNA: TGTGCCAGCAGTTACCCATGGACAGGCTCCCGTAGCACAGATACGCAGTATTTT.

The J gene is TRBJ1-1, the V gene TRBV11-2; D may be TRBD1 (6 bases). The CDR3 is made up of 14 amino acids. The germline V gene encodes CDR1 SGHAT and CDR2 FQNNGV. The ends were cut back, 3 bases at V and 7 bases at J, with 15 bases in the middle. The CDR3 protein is CASSFPPLDSEAFF. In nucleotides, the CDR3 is TGTGCCAGCAGCTTCCCCCCCTTGGACAGTGAAGCTTTCTTT.

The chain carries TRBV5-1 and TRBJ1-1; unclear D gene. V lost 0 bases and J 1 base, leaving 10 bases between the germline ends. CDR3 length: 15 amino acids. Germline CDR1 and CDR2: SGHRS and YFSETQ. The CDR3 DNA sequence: TGCGCCAGCAGCTTGGTATCGGAGAGGAACACTGAAGCTTTCTTT. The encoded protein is CASSLVSERNTEAFF.

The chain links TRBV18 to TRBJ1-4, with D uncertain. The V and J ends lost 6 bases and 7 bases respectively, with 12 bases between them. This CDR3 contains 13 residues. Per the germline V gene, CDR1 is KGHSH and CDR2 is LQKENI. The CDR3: CASSARGREKLFF. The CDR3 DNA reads TGTGCCAGCTCTGCTCGAGGGCGTGAAAAACTGTTTTTT.

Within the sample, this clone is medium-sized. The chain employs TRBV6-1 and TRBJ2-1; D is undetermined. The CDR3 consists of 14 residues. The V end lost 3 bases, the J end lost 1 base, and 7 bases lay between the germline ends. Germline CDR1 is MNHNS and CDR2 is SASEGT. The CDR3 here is CASSELKSYNEQFF. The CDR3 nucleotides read TGTGCCAGCAGTGAGTTAAAGTCCTACAATGAGCAGTTCTTC.

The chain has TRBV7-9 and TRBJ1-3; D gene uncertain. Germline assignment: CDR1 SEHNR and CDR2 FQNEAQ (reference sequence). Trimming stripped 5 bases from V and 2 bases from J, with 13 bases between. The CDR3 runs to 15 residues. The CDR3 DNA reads TGTGCCAGCAGCCCCCAGGCGGGTCCTGGAAACACCATATATTTT. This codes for CASSPQAGPGNTIYF.

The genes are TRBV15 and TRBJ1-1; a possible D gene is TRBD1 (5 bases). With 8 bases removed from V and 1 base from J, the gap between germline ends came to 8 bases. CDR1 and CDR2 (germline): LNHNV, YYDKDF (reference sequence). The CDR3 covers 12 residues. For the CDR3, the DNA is TGTGCCACCGGTGGGGCGAACACTGAAGCTTTCTTT. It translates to CATGGANTEAFF. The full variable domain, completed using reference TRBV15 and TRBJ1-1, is DAMVIQNPRYQVTQFGKPVTLSCSQTLNHNVMYWYQQKSSQAPKLLFHYYDKDFNNEADTPDNFQSRRPNTSFCFLDIRSPGLGDTAMYLCATGGANTEAFFGQGTRLTVV.